These T cell receptor beta chains were read from a single sample in a study of blood T cell repertoires in COVID-19. Measured with immunoSEQ multiplex PCR; TCRdb has only the in-frame clones, and not every one. Among about 190,000 clones listed, about nine tenths were seen once. The sequenced sample was peripheral blood. The receptors come from a man aged 35-49 years with acute or convalescent COVID-19. The CDR3 runs from the conserved cysteine through the conserved F or W. The D gene is left open where the match is weak. Expanded clones get a size class; other rows say once, few or many, or leave the size out.

CDR3 DNA: TGTGCCAGCAGCCAGGAGGGCCCGCCAGACCCCTACGAGCAGTACTTC
CDR3 protein: CASSQEGPPDPYEQYF
D gene: -
V gene: TRBV4-2
clone size: -
J gene: TRBJ2-7

CDR3 DNA: TGCGCCAGCAGTCGGGAGAGCTATGGCTACACCTTC
CDR3 protein: CASSRESYGYTF
D gene: -
V gene: TRBV5-1
clone size: -
J gene: TRBJ1-2

CDR3 DNA: TGTGCCACCAGCAGAATTACAGGGACGTCTGGGGCCAACGTCCTGACTTTC
CDR3 protein: CATSRITGTSGANVLTF
D gene: -
V gene: TRBV15
clone size: -
J gene: TRBJ2-6

CDR3 DNA: TGCGCCAGCAGCCTATCGACAGGGAACAATCAGCCCCAGCATTTT
CDR3 protein: CASSLSTGNNQPQHF
D gene: TRBD1
V gene: TRBV5-1
clone size: once
J gene: TRBJ1-5

CDR3 DNA: TGTGCCAGCAGCCTGGACAGGGGGATCTACAATGAGCAGTTCTTC
CDR3 protein: CASSLDRGIYNEQFF
D gene: TRBD1
V gene: TRBV5-6
clone size: -
J gene: TRBJ2-1

CDR3 DNA: TGTGCCAGTAGTATACAGAAGAATGAGCAGTTCTTC
CDR3 protein: CASSIQKNEQFF
D gene: -
V gene: TRBV19
clone size: -
J gene: TRBJ2-1

CDR3 DNA: TGTGCCAGCAGCCCTCGGACAGTATCCTACGAGCAGTACTTC
CDR3 protein: CASSPRTVSYEQYF
D gene: -
V gene: TRBV11-2
clone size: -
J gene: TRBJ2-7

CDR3 DNA: TGTGCCAGCAGCCTCAGGGAAACATCTGAAGCTTTCTTT
CDR3 protein: CASSLRETSEAFF
D gene: -
V gene: TRBV6-5
clone size: -
J gene: TRBJ1-1

CDR3 DNA: TGTGCCAGCAGTGAGGACAGGCTTGCCCGGGGCTACACCTTC
CDR3 protein: CASSEDRLARGYTF
D gene: TRBD1
V gene: TRBV2
clone size: -
J gene: TRBJ1-2

CDR3 DNA: TGCAGCGTTGCGTACACCGGGGAGCTGTTTTTT
CDR3 protein: CSVAYTGELFF
D gene: -
V gene: TRBV29-1
clone size: -
J gene: TRBJ2-2

CDR3 DNA: TGTGCCAGCGCCTCAGGGGACGGCGGGGCCAAAAACATTCAGTACTTC
CDR3 protein: CASASGDGGAKNIQYF
D gene: -
V gene: TRBV19
clone size: -
J gene: TRBJ2-4

CDR3 DNA: TGTGCCAGCAGCCGGACAGGAGGACCAGAGACCCAGTACTTC
CDR3 protein: CASSRTGGPETQYF
D gene: TRBD1
V gene: TRBV5-8
clone size: -
J gene: TRBJ2-5